Listed below are T cell receptor beta chains from one sample, sequenced in a study of PD-L1 blockade in urothelial cancer. The protocol was immunoSEQ multiplex PCR, while the TCRdb copy is restricted to in-frame clones and leaves out a portion. The table shows some 75,000 clones, with around 90% occurring only once. Sequencing was performed on PBMCs, taken around atezolizumab (anti-PD-L1) treatment. The source is an elderly woman with urothelial cancer. Each CDR3 is given with its conserved first and last residue. The D gene is left open where the match is weak. A row's size may be missing; if present it is once, few, many or a size class.

j_call | v_call | clone_size | d_call | cdr3_aa | cdr3_nt
TRBJ2-1 | TRBV18 | - | TRBD2 | CASSPLASGLTNEQFF | TGTGCCAGCTCACCACTCGCTAGCGGGCTTACCAATGAGCAGTTCTTC
TRBJ2-7 | TRBV19 | - | - | CASSGQRFSYEQYF | TGTGCCAGTAGTGGACAGCGTTTCTCCTACGAGCAGTACTTC
TRBJ2-5 | TRBV29-1 | - | - | CSAQDGGETQYF | TGCAGCGCCCAGGACGGAGGGGAGACCCAGTACTTC
TRBJ1-2 | TRBV30 | - | - | CAWSGTGFYGYTF | TGTGCCTGGAGTGGCACCGGTTTTTATGGCTACACCTTC
TRBJ1-3 | TRBV11-2 | - | - | CASSPGLDIYF | TGTGCCAGCAGCCCCGGACTCGACATATATTTT
TRBJ2-7 | TRBV7-2 | - | - | CASSQGLVSSYEQYF | TGTGCCAGCAGCCAAGGACTTGTAAGCTCCTACGAGCAGTACTTC
TRBJ2-7 | TRBV28 | - | TRBD2 | CASSSLTSGRFYEQYF | TGTGCCAGCAGTTCCCTTACTAGCGGGAGGTTTTACGAGCAGTACTTC
TRBJ2-3 | TRBV5-1 | - | TRBD2 | CASSWSGGPLETQYF | TGCGCCAGCAGCTGGAGCGGGGGGCCTTTGGAAACGCAGTATTTT
TRBJ2-2 | TRBV5-6 | - | - | CASSLAIGELFF | TGTGCCAGCAGCTTGGCCATCGGGGAGCTGTTTTTT
TRBJ2-1 | TRBV7-3 | - | TRBD2 | CASSSDSLAMEQFF | TGTGCCAGCAGCTCGGATTCACTAGCGATGGAGCAGTTCTTC
TRBJ2-1 | TRBV11-2 | - | TRBD2 | CASSFTGTSVHEQFF | TGTGCCAGCAGCTTTACCGGGACTAGCGTCCATGAGCAGTTCTTC
TRBJ2-7 | TRBV10-3 | - | TRBD2 | CAISVQREDFYEQYF | TGTGCCATCAGTGTACAGCGGGAGGATTTCTACGAGCAGTACTTC
TRBJ1-5 | TRBV10-1 | - | TRBD1 | CASSGQGSSDSNQPQHF | TGCGCCAGCAGTGGACAGGGATCCTCTGATAGCAATCAGCCCCAGCATTTT
TRBJ2-7 | TRBV10-2 | - | TRBD2 | CASGFLAILGKGGPLEQYF | TGCGCCAGCGGGTTTTTAGCGATTTTGGGGAAGGGAGGGCCCCTCGAGCAGTACTTC
TRBJ2-2 | TRBV19 | - | - | CASSTGTGYTGELFF | TGTGCCAGTAGCACCGGCACAGGGTACACCGGGGAGCTGTTTTTT
TRBJ2-1 | TRBV7-2 | - | TRBD2 | CASRPGLAGNNEQFF | TGTGCCAGCAGACCCGGACTAGCGGGAAACAATGAGCAGTTCTTC
TRBJ2-5 | TRBV9 | - | TRBD2 | CASSVATGTSGAGEQETQYF | TGTGCCAGCAGCGTAGCTACCGGGACTAGCGGGGCTGGGGAACAAGAGACCCAGTACTTC
TRBJ2-7 | TRBV5-1 | - | - | CASSLASRGYEQYF | TGCGCCAGCAGCTTGGCGAGTAGGGGCTACGAGCAGTACTTC
TRBJ2-6 | TRBV10-3 | - | - | CAISGRGAGANVLTF | TGTGCCATCAGTGGGAGGGGAGCTGGGGCCAACGTCCTGACTTTC
TRBJ2-1 | TRBV18 | - | TRBD2 | CASSTVGSGNPFSYNEQFF | TGTGCCAGCTCAACAGTGGGTAGCGGGAACCCTTTCTCCTACAATGAGCAGTTCTTC
TRBJ2-1 | TRBV11-2 | - | TRBD2 | CASSATSGIDEQFF | TGTGCCAGCAGTGCTACTAGCGGGATCGATGAGCAGTTCTTC
TRBJ2-7 | TRBV19 | - | TRBD2 | CASNPGRGYEQYF | TGTGCCAGTAACCCAGGGAGGGGATACGAGCAGTACTTC
TRBJ1-1 | TRBV5-1 | - | - | CASSLTGGSTEAFF | TGCGCCAGCAGCTTGACGGGGGGGAGCACTGAAGCTTTCTTT
TRBJ2-1 | TRBV14 | - | - | CASSHRDYNEQFF | TGTGCCAGCAGCCACCGGGACTACAATGAGCAGTTCTTC
TRBJ1-5 | TRBV6-9 | - | - | CASSYHEGRGDQPQHF | TGTGCCAGCAGTTATCACGAGGGCAGGGGAGATCAGCCCCAGCATTTT
TRBJ2-1 | TRBV15 | - | TRBD2 | CATSRPLNLGGSYNEQFF | TGTGCCACCAGCAGACCCCTAAACCTGGGGGGGAGCTACAATGAGCAGTTCTTC
TRBJ2-6 | TRBV28 | - | - | CASSFDRNRMSHSGANVLTF | TGTGCCAGCAGTTTTGACAGGAACCGGATGAGCCACTCTGGGGCCAACGTCCTGACTTTC
TRBJ2-5 | TRBV29-1 | - | TRBD1 | CSAVGQGQETQYF | TGCAGCGCCGTCGGACAGGGCCAAGAGACCCAGTACTTC
TRBJ1-5 | TRBV2 | - | - | CASSELQGNQPQHF | TGTGCCAGCAGTGAATTGCAGGGGAATCAGCCCCAGCATTTT
TRBJ2-5 | TRBV2 | - | TRBD2 | CASTPGLGLGTQYF | TGTGCCAGCACCCCGGGACTAGGGCTGGGGACCCAGTACTTC
TRBJ2-1 | TRBV27 | - | TRBD2 | CASRWGSGGQQFF | TGTGCCAGCAGGTGGGGCAGCGGGGGCCAACAGTTCTTC
TRBJ2-3 | TRBV7-3 | - | - | CASSSEIEDTQYF | TGTGCCAGCAGCTCCGAGATAGAAGATACGCAGTATTTT
TRBJ2-7 | TRBV25-1 | - | - | CASRGESSYEQYF | TGTGCCAGCAGGGGCGAGAGCTCCTACGAGCAGTACTTC
TRBJ1-1 | TRBV6-6 | - | - | CASSYRGNTEAFF | TGTGCCAGCAGTTACCGGGGGAACACTGAAGCTTTCTTT
TRBJ2-2 | TRBV19 | - | - | CASSIPLAGYTGELFF | TGTGCCAGTAGTATACCTCTGGCGGGGTACACCGGGGAGCTGTTTTTT
TRBJ1-2 | TRBV19 | once | TRBD1 | CASTEIQGGAYSYTF | TGTGCCAGTACTGAAATCCAGGGGGGAGCCTATAGCTACACCTTC
TRBJ2-5 | TRBV7-3 | - | TRBD2 | CASSPGGKETQYF | TGTGCCAGCAGCCCGGGGGGGAAAGAGACCCAGTACTTC
TRBJ1-1 | TRBV12-5 | - | - | CASGLAQGNEAFF | TGTGCTAGTGGTTTGGCCCAGGGTAATGAAGCTTTCTTT
TRBJ2-7 | TRBV7-6 | - | TRBD1 | CASSLAQGGYNYEQYF | TGTGCCAGCAGCTTAGCGCAAGGGGGCTATAACTACGAGCAGTACTTC
TRBJ1-2 | TRBV27 | - | - | CASSYSQSYGYTF | TGTGCCAGCAGCTACAGCCAGTCCTATGGCTACACCTTC
TRBJ2-1 | TRBV5-6 | - | - | CASSPLAQLAYNEQFF | TGTGCCAGCAGCCCCCTGGCCCAATTGGCCTACAATGAGCAGTTCTTC
TRBJ2-3 | TRBV18 | few | TRBD2 | CASSPGLAPSDTQYF | TGTGCCAGCTCACCGGGACTAGCGCCGTCAGATACGCAGTATTTT
TRBJ1-1 | TRBV30 | once | - | CAWQGLGTEAFF | TGTGCCTGGCAGGGGTTGGGCACTGAAGCTTTCTTT
TRBJ1-1 | TRBV19 | - | - | CASSITPGRANTEAFF | TGTGCCAGTAGTATAACCCCCGGGAGGGCGAACACTGAAGCTTTCTTT
TRBJ2-7 | TRBV15 | once | - | CATSRDRGRSYEQYF | TGTGCCACCAGCAGAGATCGCGGGCGCTCCTACGAGCAGTACTTC
TRBJ1-3 | TRBV9 | - | - | CASSVGVGGFSGNTIYF | TGTGCCAGCAGCGTAGGAGTAGGAGGATTCTCTGGAAACACCATATATTTT
TRBJ1-5 | TRBV2 | - | TRBD1 | CASSAERQGGQPQHF | TGTGCCAGCAGTGCAGAACGACAGGGTGGGCAGCCCCAGCATTTT
TRBJ2-3 | TRBV7-3 | - | - | CASSPTGRRSTDTQYF | TGTGCCAGCAGCCCCACGGGGAGGAGAAGCACAGATACGCAGTATTTT
TRBJ1-1 | TRBV19 | - | TRBD1 | CASSTGGPEAFF | TGTGCCAGTAGTACAGGGGGGCCTGAAGCTTTCTTT
TRBJ2-2 | TRBV2 | - | TRBD2 | CASSELPGGGGELFF | TGTGCCAGCAGTGAATTGCCGGGAGGTGGGGGGGAGCTGTTTTTT
TRBJ2-2 | TRBV7-3 | - | TRBD2 | CASRRGPGPPGGRFGELFF | TGTGCCAGCAGAAGAGGGCCGGGACCCCCGGGGGGGCGTTTCGGGGAGCTGTTTTTT
TRBJ2-7 | TRBV28 | - | TRBD1 | CASSSGQGLVYEQYF | TGTGCCAGCAGTTCCGGACAGGGGTTGGTCTACGAGCAGTACTTC
TRBJ2-7 | TRBV5-1 | - | - | CASSLSGFEQYF | TGCGCCAGCAGCTTGTCCGGTTTCGAGCAGTACTTC
TRBJ2-1 | TRBV6-4 | once | TRBD2 | CATSSGPWDEQFF | TGTGCCACTTCTAGCGGGCCCTGGGATGAGCAGTTCTTC